One and the same sample provided the 4 T cell receptor beta chains below, sequenced in a study of shared clonotypes between healthy human individuals. Naive-designated CD8 cells lacked CD45RO, were positively enriched for CCR7, and omitted terminally differentiated effector memory CD45RA+ cells. Sequenced by immunoSEQ multiplex PCR; TCRdb stores in-frame clones only, minus some. This sample has around 2,000,000 clones, with roughly 91% found just once. Sample: naive CD8+ T cells from PBMCs. The origin of the receptors is a man between 18 and 29 years old in good health. Some clones in this sample may be carry-over from other donors' samples.

J is TRBJ2-7 and V is TRBV27; the D call may be TRBD1 or TRBD2 (5 bases each). This CDR3 contains 14 residues. Germline V gene lookup returns CDR1 MNHEY and CDR2 SMNVEV (reference sequence). V was clipped by 7 bases and J by 1 base, with 14 bases between them. The CDR3 spells CASTRRDGSYEQYF. As DNA, the CDR3 is TGTGCCAGCACTCGCCGGGACGGGTCCTACGAGCAGTACTTC.

The count of this clone is one. The chain links TRBV11-1 to TRBJ2-4; 9 nucleotides line up with TRBD2. Germline values: CDR1 SGHAT, CDR2 FQDESV (reference sequence). The V and J ends lost 4 bases and 1 base, in that order; junction bases with no gene match: 5. This CDR3 has 16 residues. In nucleotides, the CDR3 is TGTGCCAGCAGCTCACCAAGCGGGAGGGCCAAAAACATTCAGTACTTC. Residues: CASSSPSGRAKNIQYF.

The chain links TRBV7-9 to TRBJ2-1; D is unresolved. V was clipped by 5 bases and J by 6 bases, with 14 bases between them. Germline CDR1 SEHNR, CDR2 FQNEAQ (reference sequence). The CDR3 sequence is 14 residues long. CDR3 bases: TGTGCCAGCAGCCCCCTGGGGTTTGTCAATGAGCAGTTCTTC. It encodes CASSPLGFVNEQFF.

The rearrangement uses TRBV4-2 and TRBJ2-7; 10 bases match TRBD2. CDR1 is LGHNA, CDR2 YNFKEQ, per germline. Trimming removed 1 base from V and 4 bases from J; junction bases left unmatched: 7. The CDR3 runs 16 residues. CDR3 coding DNA: TGTGCCAGCAGCCAAGTCGGGACTAGCGAGGATTACGAGCAGTACTTC. It translates to CASSQVGTSEDYEQYF.